This T cell receptor beta chain appears in the sequencing data of a study of spatial heterogeneity in lung cancer. Within the sample, this clonotype is medium-sized (0.01 to 0.1%). The time point: blood at routine non-recurrence follow-up after resection. MiXCR, run by TCRdb on the 5' RACE reads, gives a single entry per CDR3 protein. Of roughly 34,000 distinct CDR3 sequences in the sample, approximately 8% were seen once. With 5 bases removed from V and 1 base from J, the gap between germline ends came to 12 bases. CDR1 and CDR2 from the germline V gene are DFQATT and SNEGSKA (reference sequence). CDR3 length: 13 amino acids.

The receptor was derived from a male donor with early-stage non-small cell lung cancer. This rearrangement joins TRBV20-1 to TRBJ2-7; D gene ambiguous. This material consisted of PBMCs, taken at follow-up. Here the CDR3 DNA reads TGCAGTGCTGGCGGCCGCACATCCTACGAGCAGTACTTC. Translated, it gives CSAGGRTSYEQYF.